This entry features one T cell receptor beta chain sequence. The antigen is unknown. Gene names are the mouse ones. The read falls 1 residue short of the CDR3 end, and the missing part is taken from the germline J gene. The sample comes from a study of tissue T cells after allogeneic stem cell transplantation. Study-wide findings and caveats: Only a limited share of tissue TCRs appeared in blood or spleen.

The time point denotes: mouse harvest day 7 after allogeneic transplant. Tail vein injection delivered 10^7 T-cell-depleted bone marrow cells and 10^6 splenic CD5+ T cells. Tissues came from B6→BALB/c major-mismatch GVHD mice at day 7 or 14. CDR3 size: 13 residues. The V gene's germline CDR1 is NNHDY and CDR2 SYVADS. V was pared by 1 base and J by 2 bases, with 4 bases between. Generated by immunoSEQ multiplex PCR, the TCRdb table keeps only in-frame clones and is missing some. The table lists under 2,000 clones, approximately 59% of them singletons. The source of this sequence is a female BALB/c mouse given C57BL/6 T cells with graft-versus-host disease after an allogeneic hematopoietic cell transplant. V usage is TRBV13-3 and J usage is TRBJ2-1, with unresolved D. Sequencing was performed on liver tissue. The CDR3 here is CASSDLDYAEQFF. The DNA read from the CDR3 is TGTGCCAGCAGTGATCTCGACTATGCTGAGCAGTTC.